This T cell receptor (beta chain) was obtained from a study of control samples from healthy donors and cancer patients. The CDR3 is 14 amino acids. In germline, CDR1 is SEHNR, CDR2 FQNEAQ (reference sequence). The V and J ends lost 5 bases and 10 bases, in that order; junction bases with no gene match: 8. A word on this clone: Other nucleotide sequences in the sample specify the same CDR3.

Assay: immunoSEQ multiplex PCR; the TCRdb copy retains only in-frame clones and omits some. Here the sample spans fewer than 200,000 clones, roughly 90% being singletons. The source is a man aged 30 to 45 in good health. The chain joins TRBV7-9 to TRBJ1-6, with TRBD1 matching over 7 bases. Sequencing was performed on blood. CDR3 in amino acids: CASSPTGEGSPLHF. The CDR3 DNA is TGTGCCAGCAGCCCAACAGGGGAAGGGTCACCCCTCCACTTT.